The clone carrying this TCR beta chain has a handful of counts. Antigen specificity is unknown. MiXCR, applied by TCRdb to the 5' RACE reads, yields one record per CDR3 protein. The sample contains roughly 250,000 distinct CDR3 sequences, about 7.3% of which appear only once. Per the germline V gene, CDR1 is SEHNR and CDR2 is FQNEAQ (reference sequence). This CDR3 is 14 amino acids long. J gave up 5 bases and V 5 bases, and 5 bases lay outside the gene matches. The sample is drawn from a study of identical twins. Study-level findings and limits: Cross-sectional statistics, not tracking of the same donors, supported the conclusions.

In addition, the sample was reused for a study of yellow fever vaccine responses in identical twins. That publication notes: Twins' T cell vaccine responses reportedly looked partly convergent, partly personalized.

This sequence originates from a woman aged 18-29 years in good health. The chain has TRBV7-9 and TRBJ2-2, with 7 bases identical to TRBD1. Sequencing input: memory (CD45RO+) T cells sorted from blood. This CDR3 is CASSPYRGTGELFF. In DNA, the CDR3 is TGTGCCAGCAGCCCATACAGGGGTACCGGGGAGCTGTTTTTT.